The 11 T cell receptor beta chains listed next were all sequenced from one sample in a study of identical twins. TCRdb called the 5' RACE reads again in MiXCR, with one record for every CDR3 protein. The sample includes 250,000 to 350,000 distinct CDR3 sequences, roughly 8.6% of them seen just once. The sample also formed part of further work on yellow fever vaccine responses in identical twins.

The source material was memory (CD45RO+) T cells sorted from blood. These TCRs come from a woman aged 18-35 years in good health.

This clonotype has at least ten counts. The rearrangement uses TRBV25-1 and TRBJ2-5; the match to TRBD2 covers 7 bases. J lost 5 bases, V lost 3 bases, and 6 bases had no gene match. The CDR3 extends over 14 amino acids. From germline, CDR1 is MGHDK and CDR2 SYGVNS. The CDR3 DNA sequence: TGTGCCAGCAGTGAGGCGGGAGTGGATGAGACCCAGTACTTC. This gives the protein CASSEAGVDETQYF.

A few counts support this clonotype. CDR3 residues: CASSAGTSGIGETQYF. CDR3 bases: TGTGCCAGCAGTGCCGGGACTAGCGGGATAGGAGAGACCCAGTACTTC. The V call is TRBV25-1, the J call TRBJ2-5; 13 nucleotides agree with TRBD2. Germline CDR1 and CDR2: MGHDK and SYGVNS. The trim removed 4 bases at V and 4 bases at J, leaving 6 bases unmatched. The CDR3 loop spans 16 amino acids. Full variable domain (remainder filled in from reference TRBV25-1 and TRBJ2-5): EADIYQTPRYLVIGTGKKITLECSQTMGHDKMYWYQQDPGMELHLIHYSYGVNSTEKGDLSSESTVSRIRTEHFPLTLESARPSHTSQYLCASSAGTSGIGETQYFGPGTRLLVL.

This clonotype showed up many times. This rearrangement joins TRBV4-1 to TRBJ2-3; D is ambiguous. Germline V gene data show CDR1 as MGHRA and CDR2 as YSYEKL. The germline V and J ends were trimmed by 1 base and 0 bases, with 14 bases remaining between them. This CDR3 comprises 17 residues. The CDR3 loop reads CASSQVWRIQSTDTQYF. The CDR3 DNA reads as TGCGCCAGCAGCCAAGTTTGGCGGATACAAAGCACAGATACGCAGTATTTT.

This clonotype was seen more than once but under ten times. V is TRBV6-6 and J is TRBJ2-7, with TRBD1 matching 10 bases. This CDR3 comprises 13 residues. The junction had 7 bases not matched to a gene; V was cut back by 6 bases and J by 8 bases. Germline CDR1 and CDR2: MNHNY and SVGAGI (reference sequence). CDR3 loop: CASSTGTGEKQYV. The CDR3 nucleotides are TGTGCCAGCAGCACGGGGACAGGGGAGAAGCAGTACGTC.

This clonotype was recorded at least ten times. The chain carries TRBV7-3 and TRBJ2-1, with TRBD2 matching 15 bases. CDR3 size: 20 residues. After removal of 0 bases from V and 7 bases from J, the junction contained 13 bases not matched to a gene. Looked up from germline, CDR1 is SGHTA and CDR2 is FQGTGA. The CDR3 DNA reads TGTGCCAGCAGCTTAACCGAAAACTACGGACTAGCGGGAGGGGGGAATGAGCAGTTCTTC. It codes for CASSLTENYGLAGGGNEQFF.

The chain has TRBV28 and TRBJ2-7; maybe TRBD1 (5 bases). CDR1 is MDHEN, CDR2 SYDVKM, per germline. Deletions cut 6 bases from V and 3 bases from J, with 15 bases between. The CDR3 consists of 14 residues. CDR3 in amino acids: CASRGLLDNYEQYF. Here the CDR3 DNA reads TGTGCCAGCAGGGGCTTATTGGACAACTACGAGCAGTACTTC.

This clonotype was recorded at least ten times. The chain links TRBV2 to TRBJ1-3, with unresolved D. Germline loops: CDR1 SNHLY, CDR2 FYNNEI. CDR3 length: 14 amino acids. V was cut by 3 bases and J by 0 bases, with 6 bases left in between. DNA of the CDR3: TGTGCCAGCAGTGAGGGAGGCTCTGGAAACACCATATATTTT. This translates into CASSEGGSGNTIYF.

This clonotype showed up just a few times. The chain couples TRBV20-1 to TRBJ2-7; 7 bases map to TRBD1. Per germline, CDR1 DFQATT and CDR2 SNEGSKA (reference sequence). J lost 3 bases, V lost 5 bases, and 10 bases had no gene match. CDR3 length: 14 amino acids. Here the CDR3 DNA reads TGCAGTGCTCGTCGTCCGGGACAGTACTACGAGCAGTACGTC. Translating it yields CSARRPGQYYEQYV.

This clonotype was observed a few times. V and J are TRBV12-3 or TRBV12-4 and TRBJ2-5, with 7 bases fitting TRBD2. The CDR3 has 17 residues. With V trimmed by 3 bases and J by 5 bases, 15 bases remained unmatched. The CDR3 here is CASSFRSWGGREETQYF. CDR3 coding DNA: TGTGCCAGCAGTTTTAGGTCATGGGGGGGGAGGGAGGAGACCCAGTACTTC.

The table lists this clonotype with a few counts. The chain combines TRBV20-1 with TRBJ1-2; unclear D gene. This CDR3 region has 15 residues. Trimming left V 0 bases short and J 1 base short, with 12 bases between. Germline V gives CDR1 DFQATT, CDR2 SNEGSKA (reference sequence). As DNA, the CDR3 is TGCAGTGCTAGAGATCTCGCGACGGGTAACTATGGCTACACCTTC. Translated: CSARDLATGNYGYTF.

In its sample, this clonotype was seen a few times. This rearrangement joins TRBV5-1 to TRBJ1-1; TRBD1 is a possible D gene (6 bases). The germline V gene encodes CDR1 SGHRS and CDR2 YFSETQ. The V end lost 4 bases, the J end lost 5 bases, and 21 bases lay between the germline ends. The CDR3 runs to 16 residues. CDR3 sequence: CASSQLGTSAGTEAFF. CDR3 nucleotide sequence: TGCGCCAGCAGCCAGCTGGGGACATCCGCGGGGACTGAAGCTTTCTTT.